The source of this T cell receptor beta chain is a study of T cell responses to AZD1222 COVID-19 vaccine. In the study overall: Timing groups of about 4 and about 12 weeks for second doses were pooled.

On this clone itself: As yet, its antigen is unknown.

Study outcomes and limitations: White British ancestry dominated among donors, who included more females, and clonal diversity was possibly underestimated. Mapped onto spike, vaccine-associated CD4 TCRs spanned it and were dominant at 160-218 and 743-854.

CDR1 SGHTA and CDR2 FQGNSA come from the germline V gene. The CDR3 has 17 amino acids. The V and J ends lost 3 bases and 0 bases, in that order; junction bases with no gene match: 9. Clones were read by immunoSEQ multiplex PCR, and TCRdb kept only the in-frame ones, dropping some. This sample has about 150,000 clones, with approximately 90% found just once. The sequence came from an adult in good health. Specimen: peripheral blood, collected on day 0 of AZD1222 vaccination. The V call is TRBV7-2, the J call TRBJ2-3; 7 nucleotides line up with TRBD1. The CDR3 sequence: CASSFKYDRASTDTQYF. The CDR3 coding sequence is TGTGCCAGCAGCTTCAAATATGACAGGGCTAGCACAGATACGCAGTATTTT.